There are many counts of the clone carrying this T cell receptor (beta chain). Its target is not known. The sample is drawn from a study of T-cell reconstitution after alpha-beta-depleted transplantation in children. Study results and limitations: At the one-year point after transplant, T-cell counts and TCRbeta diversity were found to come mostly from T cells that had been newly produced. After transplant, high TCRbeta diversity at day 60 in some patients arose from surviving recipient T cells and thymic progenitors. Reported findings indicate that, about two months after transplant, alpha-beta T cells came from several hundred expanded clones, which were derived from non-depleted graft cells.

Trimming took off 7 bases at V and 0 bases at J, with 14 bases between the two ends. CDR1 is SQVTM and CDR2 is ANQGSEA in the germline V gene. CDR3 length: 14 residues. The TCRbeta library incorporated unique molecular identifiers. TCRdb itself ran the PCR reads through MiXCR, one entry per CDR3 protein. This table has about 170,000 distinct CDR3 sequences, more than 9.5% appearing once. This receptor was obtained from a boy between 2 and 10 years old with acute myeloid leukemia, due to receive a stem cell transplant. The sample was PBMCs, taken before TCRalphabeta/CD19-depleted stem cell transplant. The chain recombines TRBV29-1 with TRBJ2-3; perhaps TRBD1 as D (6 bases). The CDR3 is CSALRDTSTDTQYF. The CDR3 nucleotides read TGCAGCGCTCTCCGGGACACGAGCACAGATACGCAGTATTTT.